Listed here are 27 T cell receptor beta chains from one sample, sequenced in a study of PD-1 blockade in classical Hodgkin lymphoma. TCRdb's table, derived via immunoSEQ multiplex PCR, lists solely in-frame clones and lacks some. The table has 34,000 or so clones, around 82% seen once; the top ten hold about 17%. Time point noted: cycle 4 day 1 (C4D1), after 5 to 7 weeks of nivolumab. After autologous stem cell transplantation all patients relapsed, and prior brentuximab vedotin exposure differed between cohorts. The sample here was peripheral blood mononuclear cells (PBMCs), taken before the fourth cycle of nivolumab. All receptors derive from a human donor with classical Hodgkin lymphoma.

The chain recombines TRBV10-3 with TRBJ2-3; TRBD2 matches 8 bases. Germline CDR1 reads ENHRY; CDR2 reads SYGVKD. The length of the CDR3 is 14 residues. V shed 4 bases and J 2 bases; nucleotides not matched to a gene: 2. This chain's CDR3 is CAISGTSLTDTQYF. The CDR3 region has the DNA TGTGCCATCAGTGGGACTAGCCTCACAGATACGCAGTATTTT.

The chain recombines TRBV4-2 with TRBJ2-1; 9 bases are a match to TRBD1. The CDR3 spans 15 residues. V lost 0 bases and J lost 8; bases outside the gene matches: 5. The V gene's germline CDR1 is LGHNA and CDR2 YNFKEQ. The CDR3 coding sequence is TGTGCCAGCAGCCAAGAGGAGACAGGGGGATATGAGCAGTTCTTC. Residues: CASSQEETGGYEQFF.

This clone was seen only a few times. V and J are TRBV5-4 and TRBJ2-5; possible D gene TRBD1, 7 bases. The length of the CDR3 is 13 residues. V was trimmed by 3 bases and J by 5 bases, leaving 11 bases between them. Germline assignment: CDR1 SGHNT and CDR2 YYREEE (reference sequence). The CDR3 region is CASSWTGGETQYF. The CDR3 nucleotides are TGTGCCAGCAGCTGGACAGGAGGGGAGACCCAGTACTTC.

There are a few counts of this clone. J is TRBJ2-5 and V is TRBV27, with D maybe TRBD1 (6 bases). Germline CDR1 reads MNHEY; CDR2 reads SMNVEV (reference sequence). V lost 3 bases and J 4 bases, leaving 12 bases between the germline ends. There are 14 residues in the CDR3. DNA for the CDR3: TGTGCCAGCAGTTTCCAGGGGTGGGGAGAGACCCAGTACTTC. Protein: CASSFQGWGETQYF.

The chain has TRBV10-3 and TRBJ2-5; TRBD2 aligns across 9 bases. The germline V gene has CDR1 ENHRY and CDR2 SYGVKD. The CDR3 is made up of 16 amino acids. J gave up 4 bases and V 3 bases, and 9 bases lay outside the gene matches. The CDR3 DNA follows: TGTGCCATCAGTGATCCGGGGCGGGGGGGCCGAGAGACCCAGTACTTC. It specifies CAISDPGRGGRETQYF.

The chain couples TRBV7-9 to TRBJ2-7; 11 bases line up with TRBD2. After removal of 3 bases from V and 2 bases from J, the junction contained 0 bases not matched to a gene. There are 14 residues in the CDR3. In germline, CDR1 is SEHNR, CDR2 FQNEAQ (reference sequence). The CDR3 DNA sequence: TGTGCCAGCAGCTTTAGCGGGAGGGCCTACGAGCAGTACTTC. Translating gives CASSFSGRAYEQYF.

The CDR3 is CASRPPTGTGGYSNQPQHF. CDR3 bases: TGTGCCAGTAGACCACCCACCGGGACAGGGGGATATAGCAATCAGCCCCAGCATTTT. The J gene is TRBJ1-5, the V gene TRBV19; 11 bases are a match to TRBD1. CDR3 size: 19 residues. CDR1 is LNHDA and CDR2 is SQIVND in the germline V gene (reference sequence). Trimming removed 6 bases from V and 0 bases from J; junction bases left unmatched: 13.

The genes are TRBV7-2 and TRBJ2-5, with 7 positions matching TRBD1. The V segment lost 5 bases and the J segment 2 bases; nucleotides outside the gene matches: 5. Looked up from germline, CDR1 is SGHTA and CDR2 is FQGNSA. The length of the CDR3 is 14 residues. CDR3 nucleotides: TGTGCCAGCAGCCCGGGACAGATTCAAGAGACCCAGTACTTC. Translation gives CASSPGQIQETQYF.

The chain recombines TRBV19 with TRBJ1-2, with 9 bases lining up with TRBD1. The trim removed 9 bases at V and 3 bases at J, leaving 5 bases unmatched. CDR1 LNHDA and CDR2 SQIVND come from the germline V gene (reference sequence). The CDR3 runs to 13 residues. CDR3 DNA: TGTGCCAGCGCTCGGGACAGGGACTATGGCTACACCTTC. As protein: CASARDRDYGYTF.

CDR3 loop: CASSLAREAGYTF. As DNA, the CDR3 is TGTGCCAGCAGCTTAGCCCGGGAGGCAGGCTACACCTTC. The chain carries TRBV7-9 and TRBJ1-2, with D uncertain. Germline V gene data show CDR1 as SEHNR and CDR2 as FQNEAQ (reference sequence). Trimming took off 0 bases at V and 8 bases at J, with 10 bases between the two ends. This CDR3 spans 13 amino acids.

In DNA form, the CDR3 reads TGTGCCAGTAGTATAGGACTAGCGGGGGGATCGTCCGGGGAGCTGTTTTTT. Translating it yields CASSIGLAGGSSGELFF. This chain joins TRBV19 and TRBJ2-2; 13 bases are shared with TRBD2. V was clipped by 1 base and J by 6 bases; unmatched bases: 5. Germline V gene data show CDR1 as LNHDA and CDR2 as SQIVND (reference sequence). The CDR3 loop spans 17 amino acids. Based on the CDR3 plus reference TRBV19 and TRBJ2-2, the full variable domain is DGGITQSPKYLFRKEGQNVTLSCEQNLNHDAMYWYRQDPGQGLRLIYYSQIVNDFQKGDIAEGYSVSREKKESFPLTVTSAQKNPTAFYLCASSIGLAGGSSGELFFGEGSRLTVL.

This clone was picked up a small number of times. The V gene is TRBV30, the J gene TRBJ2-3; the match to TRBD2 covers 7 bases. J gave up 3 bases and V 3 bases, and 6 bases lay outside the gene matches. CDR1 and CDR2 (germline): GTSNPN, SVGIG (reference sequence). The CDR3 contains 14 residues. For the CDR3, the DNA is TGTGCCTGGAGCCTCGGACTAGGTACAGATACGCAGTATTTT. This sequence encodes CAWSLGLGTDTQYF.

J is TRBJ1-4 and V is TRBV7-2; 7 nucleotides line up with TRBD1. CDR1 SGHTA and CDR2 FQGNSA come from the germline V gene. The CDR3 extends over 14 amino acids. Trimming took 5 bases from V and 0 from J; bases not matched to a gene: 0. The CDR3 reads CASSGTATNEKLFF. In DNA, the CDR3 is TGTGCCAGCAGCGGGACAGCAACTAATGAAAAACTGTTTTTT.

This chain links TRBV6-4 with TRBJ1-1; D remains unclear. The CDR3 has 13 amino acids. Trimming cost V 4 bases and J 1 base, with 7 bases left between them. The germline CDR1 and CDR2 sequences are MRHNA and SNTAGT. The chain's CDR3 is CASSVGANTEAFF. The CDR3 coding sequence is TGTGCCAGCAGTGTGGGTGCGAACACTGAAGCTTTCTTT.

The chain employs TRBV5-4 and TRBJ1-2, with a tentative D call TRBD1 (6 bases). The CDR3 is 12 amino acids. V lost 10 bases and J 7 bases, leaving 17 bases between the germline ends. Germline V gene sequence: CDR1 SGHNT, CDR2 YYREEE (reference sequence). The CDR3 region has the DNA TGTGCCGGGGGCACAGCTGGAAGTGGCTACACCTTC. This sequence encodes CAGGTAGSGYTF.

CDR3 sequence (DNA): TGTGCCTGGAGTCAGCCAAACGCAAGGGATGGCTACACCTTC. As protein: CAWSQPNARDGYTF. The chain carries TRBV30 and TRBJ1-2; D is unclear. Germline V CDR1 and CDR2: GTSNPN, SVGIG (reference sequence). Trimming took 2 bases from V and 6 from J, leaving 16 bases between them. This CDR3 has 14 residues. The full variable domain, in which reference TRBV30 and TRBJ1-2 provide the parts outside the CDR3, is SQTIHQWPATLVQPVGSPLSLECTVEGTSNPNLYWYRQAAGRGLQLLFYSVGIGQISSEVPQNLSASRPQDRQFILSSKKLLLSDSGFYLCAWSQPNARDGYTFGSGTRLTVV.

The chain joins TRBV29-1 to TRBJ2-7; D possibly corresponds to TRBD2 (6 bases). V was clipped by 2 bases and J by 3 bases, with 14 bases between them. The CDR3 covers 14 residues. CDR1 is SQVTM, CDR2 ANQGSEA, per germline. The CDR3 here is CSVELGGAHYEQYF. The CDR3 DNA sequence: TGCAGCGTTGAACTGGGCGGGGCCCACTACGAGCAGTACTTC.

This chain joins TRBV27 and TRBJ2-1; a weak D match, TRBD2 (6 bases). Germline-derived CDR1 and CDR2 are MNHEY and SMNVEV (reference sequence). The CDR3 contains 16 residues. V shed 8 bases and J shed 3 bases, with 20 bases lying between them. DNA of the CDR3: TGTGCCAGCGGACCCGTGGGGGGAAATTACTACAATGAGCAGTTCTTC. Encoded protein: CASGPVGGNYYNEQFF.

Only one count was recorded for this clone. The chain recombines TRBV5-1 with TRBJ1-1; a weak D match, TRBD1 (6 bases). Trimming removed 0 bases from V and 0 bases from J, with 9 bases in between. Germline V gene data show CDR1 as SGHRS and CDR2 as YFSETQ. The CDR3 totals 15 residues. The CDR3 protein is CASSLDRAMNTEAFF. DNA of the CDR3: TGCGCCAGCAGCTTGGACAGGGCTATGAACACTGAAGCTTTCTTT.

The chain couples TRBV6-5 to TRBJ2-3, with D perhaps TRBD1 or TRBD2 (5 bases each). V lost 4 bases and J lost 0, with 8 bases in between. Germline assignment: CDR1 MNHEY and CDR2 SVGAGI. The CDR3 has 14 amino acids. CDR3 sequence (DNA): TGTGCCAGCAGTTGGGACCGCAGCACAGATACGCAGTATTTT. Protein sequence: CASSWDRSTDTQYF.

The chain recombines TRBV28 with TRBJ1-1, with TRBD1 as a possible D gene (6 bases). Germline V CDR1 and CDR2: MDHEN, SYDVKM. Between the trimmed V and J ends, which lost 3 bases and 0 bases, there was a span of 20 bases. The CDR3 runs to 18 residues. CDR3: CASSFADLWGALNTEAFF. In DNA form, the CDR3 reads TGTGCCAGCAGTTTTGCCGACCTATGGGGGGCTTTGAACACTGAAGCTTTCTTT.

The DNA for the CDR3 is TGTGCCAGCAGTCAAGGACTAGCCAAAAACATTCAGTACTTC. Amino acid sequence: CASSQGLAKNIQYF. The rearrangement uses TRBV6-5 and TRBJ2-4; a weak D match, TRBD2 (5 bases). The CDR3 consists of 14 residues. Trimming left V 5 bases short and J 0 bases short, with 8 bases between. Per germline, CDR1 MNHEY and CDR2 SVGAGI.

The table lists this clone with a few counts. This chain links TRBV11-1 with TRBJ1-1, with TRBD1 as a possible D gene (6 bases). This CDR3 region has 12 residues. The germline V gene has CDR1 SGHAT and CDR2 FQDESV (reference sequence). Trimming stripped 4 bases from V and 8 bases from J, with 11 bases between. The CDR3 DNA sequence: TGTGCCAGCAGCTGGTCAGGGACAGAAGCTTTCTTT. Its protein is CASSWSGTEAFF.

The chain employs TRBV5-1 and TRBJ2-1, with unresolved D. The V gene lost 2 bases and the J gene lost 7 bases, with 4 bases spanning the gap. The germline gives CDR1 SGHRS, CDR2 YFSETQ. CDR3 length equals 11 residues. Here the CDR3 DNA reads TGCGCCAGCAGCTTTAATAATGAGCAGTTCTTC. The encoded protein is CASSFNNEQFF.

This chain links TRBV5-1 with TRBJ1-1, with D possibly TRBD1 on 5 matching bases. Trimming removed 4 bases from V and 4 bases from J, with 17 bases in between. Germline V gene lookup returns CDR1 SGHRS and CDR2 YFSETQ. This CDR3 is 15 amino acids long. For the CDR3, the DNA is TGCGCCAGCAGCCCCTTCGGGGGGACGGCCACTGAAGCTTTCTTT. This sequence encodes CASSPFGGTATEAFF.

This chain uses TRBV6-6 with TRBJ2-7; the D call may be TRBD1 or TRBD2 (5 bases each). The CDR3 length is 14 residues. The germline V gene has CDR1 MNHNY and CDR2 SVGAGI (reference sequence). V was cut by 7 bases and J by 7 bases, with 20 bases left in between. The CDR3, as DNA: TGTGCCAGCAACCAAAGGGACCTCCAGGAGGAGCAGTACGTC. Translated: CASNQRDLQEEQYV.

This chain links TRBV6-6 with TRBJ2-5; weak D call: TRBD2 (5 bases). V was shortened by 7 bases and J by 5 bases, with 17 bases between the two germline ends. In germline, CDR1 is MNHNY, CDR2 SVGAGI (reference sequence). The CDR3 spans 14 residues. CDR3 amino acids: CASIRRVDRETQYF. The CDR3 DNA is TGTGCCAGCATTAGGCGGGTCGATAGGGAGACCCAGTACTTC.